This T cell receptor (beta chain) was observed in a study of T cells in Graves' hyperthyroidism and ophthalmopathy. Study-wide background: Peripheral blood sampling occurred at initial diagnosis, before any treatment.

The TCR beta CDR3 regions underwent amplification using RNA transcripts as the source. The TCR CDR3 was amplified in a first-round RT-PCR using the HTBI primer set. TCRdb reprocessed the multiplex PCR reads via MiXCR and lists one record per CDR3 protein. This table has a few hundred thousand distinct CDR3 sequences, around 16% appearing once. Study-level points and caveats: Onset of ophthalmopathy came a median roughly 6.9 months after the model predicted it.

The study based diagnoses on clinical symptoms, serum thyroxine and TRAb, thyroid ultrasound and orbital computed tomography. Many counts were recorded for this clonotype. What it binds is unknown. V was trimmed by 5 bases and J by 1 base, leaving 14 bases between them. CDR1 MNHEY and CDR2 SMNVEV come from the germline V gene (reference sequence). The CDR3 consists of 15 residues. The chain uses TRBV27 and TRBJ1-1; D not certain. The TCR sequence derives from a woman aged 18 to 35 with Graves' hyperthyroidism that later progressed to Graves' ophthalmopathy. The sample consisted of blood. The CDR3 region has the DNA TGTGCCAGCAGTCCTCGGGGAGTATGGAACACTGAAGCTTTCTTT. Its translation: CASSPRGVWNTEAFF.